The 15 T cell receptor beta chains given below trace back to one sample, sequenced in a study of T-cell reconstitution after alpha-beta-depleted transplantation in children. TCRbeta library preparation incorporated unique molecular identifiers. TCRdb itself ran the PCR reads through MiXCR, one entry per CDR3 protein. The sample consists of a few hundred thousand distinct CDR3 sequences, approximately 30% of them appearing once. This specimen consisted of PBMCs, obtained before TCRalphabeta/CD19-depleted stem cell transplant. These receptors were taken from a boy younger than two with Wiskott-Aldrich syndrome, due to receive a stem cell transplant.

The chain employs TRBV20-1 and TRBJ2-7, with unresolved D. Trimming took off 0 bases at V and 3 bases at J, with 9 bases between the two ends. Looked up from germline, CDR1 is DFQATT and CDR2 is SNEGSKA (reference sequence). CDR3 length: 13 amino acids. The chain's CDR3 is CSARDLGNYEQYF. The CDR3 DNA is TGCAGTGCTAGAGATCTAGGTAACTACGAGCAGTACTTC.

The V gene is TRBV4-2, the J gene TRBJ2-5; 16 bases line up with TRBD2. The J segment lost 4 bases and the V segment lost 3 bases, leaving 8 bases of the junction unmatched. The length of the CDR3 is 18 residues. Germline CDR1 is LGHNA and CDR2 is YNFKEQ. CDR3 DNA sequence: TGTGCCAGCAGCCACGGGACTAGCGGGAGGGCCGGGGGAGAGACCCAGTACTTC. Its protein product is CASSHGTSGRAGGETQYF.

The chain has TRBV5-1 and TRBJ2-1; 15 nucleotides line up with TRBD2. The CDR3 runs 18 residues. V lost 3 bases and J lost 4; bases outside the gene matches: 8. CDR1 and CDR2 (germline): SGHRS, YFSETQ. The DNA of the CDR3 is TGCGCCAGCAGCTGGGGACTAGCGGGAGGCACACTTTACAATGAGCAGTTCTTC. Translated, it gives CASSWGLAGGTLYNEQFF.

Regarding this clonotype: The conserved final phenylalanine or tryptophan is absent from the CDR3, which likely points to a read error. CDR3 sequence: CASSSDLPPTYEQYS. DNA of the CDR3: TGTGCCAGCAGCTCTGACCTACCCCCAACCTACGAGCAGTACTCC. The chain combines TRBV7-9 with TRBJ2-7; D is uncertain. CDR3 length equals 15 residues. Germline loops: CDR1 SEHNR, CDR2 FQNEAQ (reference sequence). Deletions cut 4 bases from V and 2 bases from J, with 15 bases between.

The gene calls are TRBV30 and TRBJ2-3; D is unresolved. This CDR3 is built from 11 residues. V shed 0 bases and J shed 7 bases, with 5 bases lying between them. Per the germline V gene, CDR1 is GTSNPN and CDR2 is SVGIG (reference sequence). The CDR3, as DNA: TGTGCCTGGAGTGTTCGGCATACGCAGTATTTT. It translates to CAWSVRHTQYF.

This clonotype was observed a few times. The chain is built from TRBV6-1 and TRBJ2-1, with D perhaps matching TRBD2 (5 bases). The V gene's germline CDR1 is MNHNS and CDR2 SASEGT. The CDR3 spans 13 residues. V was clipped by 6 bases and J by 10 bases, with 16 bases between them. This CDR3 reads CASRMTVPGEQFF. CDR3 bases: TGTGCCAGCAGGATGACTGTTCCGGGGGAGCAGTTCTTC.

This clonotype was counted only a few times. The CDR3 region is CASSVLAGGSEQYF. The CDR3 DNA sequence: TGTGCCAGCAGCGTACTAGCGGGAGGCAGCGAGCAGTACTTC. The V and J genes are TRBV9 and TRBJ2-7; 11 positions match TRBD2. J gave up 6 bases and V 1 base, and 3 bases lay outside the gene matches. The CDR3 is 14 amino acids. Germline CDR1 reads SGDLS; CDR2 reads YYNGEE.

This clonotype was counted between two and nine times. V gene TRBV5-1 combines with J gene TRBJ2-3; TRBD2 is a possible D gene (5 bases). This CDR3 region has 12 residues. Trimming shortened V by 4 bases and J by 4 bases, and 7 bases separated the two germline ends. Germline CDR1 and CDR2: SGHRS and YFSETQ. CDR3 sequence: CASSGGADTQYF. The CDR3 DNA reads TGCGCCAGCAGCGGAGGCGCAGATACGCAGTATTTT.

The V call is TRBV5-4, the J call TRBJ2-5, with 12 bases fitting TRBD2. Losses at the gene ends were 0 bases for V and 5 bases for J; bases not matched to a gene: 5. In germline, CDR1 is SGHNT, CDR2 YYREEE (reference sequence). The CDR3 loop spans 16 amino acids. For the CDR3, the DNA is TGTGCCAGCAGCTTGGATGGGCTAGCGGGAGGGGAGACCCAGTACTTC. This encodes CASSLDGLAGGETQYF. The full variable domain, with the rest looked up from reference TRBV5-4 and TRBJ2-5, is ETGVTQSPTHLIKTRGQQVTLRCSSQSGHNTVSWYQQALGQGPQFIFQYYREEENGRGNFPPRFSGLQFPNYSSELNVNALELDDSALYLCASSLDGLAGGETQYFGPGTRLLVL.

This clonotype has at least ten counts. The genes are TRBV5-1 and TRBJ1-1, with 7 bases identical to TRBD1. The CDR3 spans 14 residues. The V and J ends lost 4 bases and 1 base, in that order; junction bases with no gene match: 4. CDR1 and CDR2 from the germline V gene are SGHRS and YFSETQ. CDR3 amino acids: CASSPGQRNTEAFF. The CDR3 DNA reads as TGCGCCAGCAGCCCGGGACAGCGGAACACTGAAGCTTTCTTT.

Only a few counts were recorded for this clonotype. DNA for the CDR3: TGTGCCACCGGGACTTCCTACAATGAGCAGTTCTTC. This gives the protein CATGTSYNEQFF. This rearrangement joins TRBV24-1 to TRBJ2-1; tentative D call: TRBD2 (6 bases). CDR3 length equals 12 residues. V dropped 9 bases and J dropped 1 base, with 6 bases sitting between them. Germline-derived CDR1 and CDR2 are KGHDR and SFDVKD.

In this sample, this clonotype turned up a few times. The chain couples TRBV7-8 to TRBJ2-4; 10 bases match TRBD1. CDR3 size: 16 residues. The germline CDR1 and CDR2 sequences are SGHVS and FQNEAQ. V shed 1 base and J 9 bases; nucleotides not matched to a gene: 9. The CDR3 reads CASSLDGTGARGIQYF. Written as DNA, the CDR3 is TGTGCCAGCAGCTTAGACGGGACAGGGGCTAGAGGCATTCAGTACTTC.

As DNA, the CDR3 is TGCGCCAGCAGCTTGGCCGGCGAGGGAGATACGCAGTATTTT. Translation gives CASSLAGEGDTQYF. V is TRBV5-1 and J is TRBJ2-3, with TRBD2 as a possible D gene (5 bases). From germline, CDR1 is SGHRS and CDR2 YFSETQ. This CDR3 region has 14 residues. Trimming cost V 0 bases and J 5 bases, with 10 bases left between them.

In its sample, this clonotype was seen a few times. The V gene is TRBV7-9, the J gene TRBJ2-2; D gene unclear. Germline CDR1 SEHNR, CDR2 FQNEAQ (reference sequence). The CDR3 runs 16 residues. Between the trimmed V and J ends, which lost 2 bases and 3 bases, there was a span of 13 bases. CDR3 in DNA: TGTGCCAGCAGCTTAACCCCGGTCGGGTACACCGGGGAGCTGTTTTTT. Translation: CASSLTPVGYTGELFF.

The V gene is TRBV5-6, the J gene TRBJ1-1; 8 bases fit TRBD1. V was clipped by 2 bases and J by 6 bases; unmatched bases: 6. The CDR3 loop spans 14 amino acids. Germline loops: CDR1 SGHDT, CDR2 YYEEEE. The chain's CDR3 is CASSFDRGIAEAFF. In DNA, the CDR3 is TGTGCCAGCAGCTTCGACAGGGGTATTGCTGAAGCTTTCTTT. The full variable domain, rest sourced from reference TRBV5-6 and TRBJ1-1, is DAGVTQSPTHLIKTRGQQVTLRCSPKSGHDTVSWYQQALGQGPQFIFQYYEEEERQRGNFPDRFSGHQFPNYSSELNVNALLLGDSALYLCASSFDRGIAEAFFGQGTRLTVV.